Given below is one T cell receptor (beta chain) in context. Germline lookup yields CDR1 LGHDT and CDR2 YNNKEL (reference sequence). V was shortened by 4 bases and J by 6 bases, with 15 bases between the two germline ends. This CDR3 has 14 amino acids. The record originates from a study of identical twins. TCRdb reanalysed the 5' RACE reads using MiXCR and keeps one entry per CDR3 protein. The sample contains 550,000 to 800,000 distinct CDR3 sequences, about 7.6% of which appear only once. These same records also appear under a second study, on yellow fever vaccine responses in identical twins.

The source of this sequence is a woman under 30 in good health. This chain connects TRBV3-1 to TRBJ1-2, with unresolved D. Material: PBMCs. The CDR3 is CASSRLQGLDGYTF. Here the CDR3 DNA reads TGTGCCAGCAGCCGGTTACAAGGCTTGGATGGCTACACCTTC.